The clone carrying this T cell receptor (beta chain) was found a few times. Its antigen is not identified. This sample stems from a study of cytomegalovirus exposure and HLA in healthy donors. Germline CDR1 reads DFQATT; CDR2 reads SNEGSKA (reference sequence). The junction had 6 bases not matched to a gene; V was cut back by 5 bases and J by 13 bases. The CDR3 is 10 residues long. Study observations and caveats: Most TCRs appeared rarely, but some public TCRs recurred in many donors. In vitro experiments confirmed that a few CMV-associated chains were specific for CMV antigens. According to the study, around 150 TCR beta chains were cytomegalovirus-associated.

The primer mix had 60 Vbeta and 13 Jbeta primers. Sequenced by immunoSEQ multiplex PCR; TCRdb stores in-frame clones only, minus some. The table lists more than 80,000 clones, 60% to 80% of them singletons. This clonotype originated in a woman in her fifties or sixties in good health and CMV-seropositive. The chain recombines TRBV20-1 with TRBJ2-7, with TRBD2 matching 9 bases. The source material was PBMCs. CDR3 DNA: TGCAGTGCTGGTAGCGGGAGAGGATACTTC. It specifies CSAGSGRGYF.